Each of the 24 T cell receptor beta chains below was sequenced from the same sample in a study of blood T cell repertoires in COVID-19. Clones were read by immunoSEQ multiplex PCR, and TCRdb kept only the in-frame ones, dropping some. The data contain 130,000 to 150,000 clones, just under 85% of them seen just once; the ten biggest clones take up 2.5% to 3%. The sequenced sample consisted of peripheral blood. These receptors all stem from a middle-aged woman with active or convalescent COVID-19.

The chain uses TRBV6-2 or TRBV6-3 and TRBJ1-6, with TRBD1 identical over 10 bases. The CDR3 runs to 17 residues. Looked up from germline, CDR1 is MNHEY and CDR2 is SVGEGT. Germline trimming cut 5 bases from V and 7 bases from J; bases unmatched to any gene: 11. Here the CDR3 reads CASSNTGTGARNSPLHF. The CDR3 region has the DNA TGTGCCAGCAGTAACACCGGGACAGGGGCCCGGAATTCACCCCTCCACTTT.

The V and J genes are TRBV20-1 and TRBJ2-5, with TRBD2 as a possible D gene (6 bases). CDR3 size: 11 residues. Per germline, CDR1 DFQATT and CDR2 SNEGSKA (reference sequence). Trimming took 6 bases from V and 5 from J, leaving 10 bases between them. CDR3 sequence: CSAPRGETQYF. Written as DNA, the CDR3 is TGCAGTGCCCCCCGGGGGGAGACCCAGTACTTC.

This chain connects TRBV28 to TRBJ1-4, with D perhaps matching TRBD1 (5 bases). The germline V gene encodes CDR1 MDHEN and CDR2 SYDVKM. V shed 8 bases and J shed 7 bases, with 17 bases lying between them. CDR3 length equals 14 residues. CDR3 nucleotides: TGTGCCAGCCATTGGGGGGGGGAGAGTGAAAAACTGTTTTTT. Protein: CASHWGGESEKLFF.

This chain links TRBV28 with TRBJ1-2, with TRBD1 as a possible D gene (5 bases). Per germline, CDR1 MDHEN and CDR2 SYDVKM. This CDR3 has 14 residues. The ends were cut back, 3 bases at V and 7 bases at J, with 15 bases in the middle. For the CDR3, the DNA is TGTGCCAGCAGTTTGGGGGGGGGATCCCGTGGCTACACCTTC. This translates into CASSLGGGSRGYTF.

This clone showed up just once. The genes are TRBV7-9 and TRBJ2-3, with TRBD2 matching over 7 bases. Per the germline V gene, CDR1 is SEHNR and CDR2 is FQNEAQ (reference sequence). The length of the CDR3 is 16 residues. The V and J ends lost 2 bases and 6 bases, in that order; junction bases with no gene match: 11. CDR3 sequence (DNA): TGTGCCAGCAGCTTACACGCGACTAGCTCTGGGGATACGCAGTATTTT. Its protein product is CASSLHATSSGDTQYF.

The chain has TRBV6-5 and TRBJ1-1; the D gene is possibly TRBD1 (5 bases). V was pared by 0 bases and J by 3 bases, with 11 bases between. Germline CDR1 reads MNHEY; CDR2 reads SVGAGI. The CDR3 is made up of 15 amino acids. CDR3 sequence reads: CASSYSRGGYTEAFF. Written as DNA, the CDR3 is TGTGCCAGCAGTTACTCTCGGGGGGGATACACTGAAGCTTTCTTT.

This chain uses TRBV7-9 with TRBJ2-7; possible D gene TRBD2, 7 bases. Trimming took off 1 base at V and 1 base at J, with 14 bases between the two ends. Germline V gene lookup returns CDR1 SEHNR and CDR2 FQNEAQ (reference sequence). This CDR3 contains 16 residues. CDR3 in DNA: TGTGCCAGCAGCTTAGATGTAGGGGGGGATTCCTACGAGCAGTACTTC. Protein product: CASSLDVGGDSYEQYF.

J is TRBJ1-2 and V is TRBV25-1, with D tentatively TRBD1 (6 bases). Germline lookup yields CDR1 MGHDK and CDR2 SYGVNS. The CDR3 loop spans 13 amino acids. V lost 5 bases, J lost 2 bases, and 9 bases lay in between. CDR3 bases: TGTGCCAGCAGTAGAGGACAGAACTATGGCTACACCTTC. Protein sequence: CASSRGQNYGYTF.

The chain carries TRBV7-7 and TRBJ2-5, with 8 nucleotides matching TRBD1. This CDR3 spans 16 amino acids. CDR1 is SSHAT, CDR2 FNYEAQ, per germline (reference sequence). Trimming took 1 base from V and 4 from J; bases not matched to a gene: 8. The CDR3 nucleotides read TGTGCCAGCAGCTTAGGGGGGACAGGCTCGCGAGAGACCCAGTACTTC. Protein sequence: CASSLGGTGSRETQYF. Full variable domain (rest looked up from reference TRBV7-7 and TRBJ2-5): GAGVSQSPRYKVTKRGQDVTLRCDPISSHATLYWYQQALGQGPEFLTYFNYEAQPDKSGLPSDRFSAERPEGSISTLTIQRTEQRDSAMYRCASSLGGTGSRETQYFGPGTRLLVL.

The V and J genes are TRBV28 and TRBJ1-2; D gene ambiguous. The CDR3 length is 14 residues. V gave up 5 bases and J gave up 3 bases, with 13 bases separating them. Germline V CDR1 and CDR2: MDHEN, SYDVKM. CDR3: CASSPFRDDYGYTF. The CDR3 DNA reads as TGTGCCAGCAGTCCTTTCCGGGATGACTATGGCTACACCTTC.

This clone was seen a few times. J is TRBJ1-2 and V is TRBV4-1; D gene ambiguous. V was cut by 0 bases and J by 3 bases, with 11 bases left in between. The germline CDR1 and CDR2 sequences are MGHRA and YSYEKL. This CDR3 is 15 amino acids long. DNA of the CDR3: TGCGCCAGCAGCCAAGAAAGAAGAACGGACTATGGCTACACCTTC. It codes for CASSQERRTDYGYTF.

This chain links TRBV28 with TRBJ1-3; D unresolved. There are 14 residues in the CDR3. Germline V gene sequence: CDR1 MDHEN, CDR2 SYDVKM. The V end lost 7 bases, the J end lost 0 bases, and 10 bases lay between the germline ends. DNA of the CDR3: TGTGCCAGCATGTTCGGGAACTCTGGAAACACCATATATTTT. It translates to CASMFGNSGNTIYF.

The rearrangement links TRBV27 to TRBJ2-1; TRBD2 matches at 9 bases. Germline CDR1 is MNHEY and CDR2 is SMNVEV (reference sequence). V was pared by 5 bases and J by 4 bases, with 12 bases of the junction left unmatched. The CDR3 has 17 amino acids. CDR3 region: CASSPTLAGVGYNEQFF. The CDR3 nucleotides read TGTGCCAGCAGTCCCACCTTAGCGGGAGTGGGTTACAATGAGCAGTTCTTC.

This chain links TRBV12-5 with TRBJ2-1; D is perhaps TRBD1 (5 bases). The germline V gene encodes CDR1 LGHNT and CDR2 FRNRAP. V lost 6 bases to trimming and J lost 0 bases, with 12 bases between them. The CDR3 runs 15 residues. The DNA of the CDR3 is TGTGCTAGTGGGATGGGGCTACCCTCCTACAATGAGCAGTTCTTC. This gives the protein CASGMGLPSYNEQFF. Filled out from reference TRBV12-5 and TRBJ2-1, the complete variable domain reads DARVTQTPRHKVTEMGQEVTMRCQPILGHNTVFWYRQTMMQGLELLAYFRNRAPLDDSGMPKDRFSAEMPDATLATLKIQPSEPRDSAVYFCASGMGLPSYNEQFFGPGTRLTVL.

The chain has TRBV5-5 and TRBJ2-7, with TRBD1 identical over 9 bases. In germline, CDR1 is SGHKS, CDR2 YYEKEE (reference sequence). This CDR3 region has 14 residues. The J segment lost 7 bases and the V segment lost 3 bases, leaving 8 bases of the junction unmatched. The CDR3: CASSSGTGSREQYF. CDR3 sequence (DNA): TGTGCCAGCAGCTCCGGGACAGGGAGTAGGGAGCAGTACTTC.

The chain combines TRBV28 with TRBJ1-5; D is possibly TRBD1 (5 bases). The CDR3 consists of 15 residues. The germline gives CDR1 MDHEN, CDR2 SYDVKM. V was shortened by 3 bases and J by 3 bases, with 12 bases between the two germline ends. The CDR3 coding sequence is TGTGCCAGCAGTTTGCCAGGGATAGTCAATCAGCCCCAGCATTTT. It encodes CASSLPGIVNQPQHF.

This clone was counted a few times. This CDR3 reads CASSLGAGEATEAFF. For the CDR3, the DNA is TGTGCCAGCAGCTTAGGAGCGGGGGAGGCCACTGAAGCTTTCTTT. This chain connects TRBV7-9 to TRBJ1-1; tentative D call: TRBD1 (5 bases). Germline CDR1 and CDR2: SEHNR and FQNEAQ (reference sequence). Deletions cut 1 base from V and 4 bases from J, with 13 bases between. CDR3 size: 15 residues.

The chain combines TRBV28 with TRBJ2-3; 10 bases line up with TRBD2. V lost 4 bases to trimming and J lost 2 bases; unmatched junction nucleotides: 15. Per germline, CDR1 MDHEN and CDR2 SYDVKM. CDR3 size: 19 residues. The CDR3 sequence is CASSSNNGSGRIPTDTQYF. The DNA of the CDR3 is TGTGCCAGCAGTTCGAATAACGGTAGCGGGAGGATTCCCACAGATACGCAGTATTTT.

The CDR3 DNA follows: TGTGCCAGCAGTTACCGTGGGAGTAGCAATCAGCCCCAGCATTTT. Translation gives CASSYRGSSNQPQHF. The chain joins TRBV6-6 to TRBJ1-5; D gene unclear. CDR1 is MNHNY, CDR2 SVGAGI, per germline (reference sequence). The CDR3 totals 15 residues. The germline V and J ends were trimmed by 2 bases and 0 bases, with 8 bases remaining between them.

The V gene is TRBV30, the J gene TRBJ1-1; possibly TRBD1 for D (5 bases). Trimming shortened V by 6 bases and J by 4 bases, and 12 bases separated the two germline ends. The CDR3 is 12 residues long. CDR1 and CDR2 (germline): GTSNPN, SVGIG (reference sequence). DNA of the CDR3: TGTGCCTGCCCCGGGGGGTCCACTGAAGCTTTCTTT. Translating gives CACPGGSTEAFF.

The chain couples TRBV28 to TRBJ2-2; tentative D call: TRBD2 (6 bases). The CDR3 covers 16 residues. Per the germline V gene, CDR1 is MDHEN and CDR2 is SYDVKM. The germline V and J ends were trimmed by 6 bases and 5 bases, with 19 bases remaining between them. The CDR3 spells CASSSPVGGRTGELFF. CDR3 DNA sequence: TGTGCCAGCAGCTCCCCGGTCGGGGGAAGGACCGGGGAGCTGTTTTTT.

The rearrangement joins TRBV11-3 to TRBJ2-1; 12 bases match TRBD2. V lost 4 bases to trimming and J lost 7 bases; unmatched junction nucleotides: 8. Germline CDR1 SGHNT, CDR2 YENEEA. This CDR3 is 16 amino acids long. DNA for the CDR3: TGTGCCAGCAGCTCAGCTAGCGGGGGGGCGAAAAATGAGCAGTTCTTC. The encoded protein is CASSSASGGAKNEQFF.

The table lists this clone with a few counts. The V gene is TRBV3-1 (or the pseudogene TRBV3-2), the J gene TRBJ2-1, with 11 bases that match TRBD1. The CDR3 has 16 amino acids. The V and J ends lost 6 bases and 6 bases, in that order; junction bases with no gene match: 10. The germline V gene encodes CDR1 LGHDT and CDR2 YNNKEL (reference sequence). CDR3 region: CASSPGRGQGGNEQFF. The CDR3 DNA is TGTGCCAGCAGTCCTGGGAGGGGACAGGGGGGCAATGAGCAGTTCTTC.

J is TRBJ2-7 and V is TRBV27, with D perhaps TRBD1 (5 bases). The CDR3 extends over 15 amino acids. Germline CDR1 reads MNHEY; CDR2 reads SMNVEV (reference sequence). The V end lost 2 bases, the J end lost 4 bases, and 15 bases lay between the germline ends. The DNA of the CDR3 is TGTGCCAGCAGTTTAGGGGCCCTGGTCGGGTACGAGCAGTACTTC. Protein product: CASSLGALVGYEQYF.